Presented here are 21 T cell receptor beta chains from one specimen sequenced in a study of stem cell transplantation in POMP-related autoinflammatory disease. Method: immunoSEQ multiplex PCR; TCRdb's copy keeps in-frame clones and lacks some. The table has some 29,000 clones, around nine tenths seen once. Sequences were derived from CD4+ T cells from PBMCs, sampled before stem cell transplantation. These receptors were collected from a human donor with POMP-related autoinflammation and immune dysregulation (PRAID).

The V call is TRBV5-4, the J call TRBJ1-2; 7 bases line up with TRBD1. Germline CDR1 is SGHNT and CDR2 is YYREEE (reference sequence). V trimming: 0 bases; J trimming: 7 bases; junction bases outside the gene matches: 3. The CDR3 covers 13 residues. CDR3 residues: CASSLGQGSGYTF. CDR3 nucleotide sequence: TGTGCCAGCAGCTTGGGACAGGGAAGTGGCTACACCTTC.

In nucleotides, the CDR3 is TGCGCCAGCAGCTACGGACCCGGGACTAGCAACAATGAGCAGTTCTTC. Translating gives CASSYGPGTSNNEQFF. This chain uses TRBV5-1 with TRBJ2-1; 9 bases match TRBD2. The ends lost 3 bases at V and 5 bases at J; junction bases unmatched: 9. Per germline, CDR1 SGHRS and CDR2 YFSETQ. This CDR3 region has 16 residues.

This chain links TRBV19 with TRBJ1-5, with a weak D call TRBD1 (5 bases). The ends were cut back, 5 bases at V and 4 bases at J, with 15 bases in the middle. CDR3 length: 15 residues. Germline-derived CDR1 and CDR2 are LNHDA and SQIVND (reference sequence). The chain's CDR3 is CASSSGPWGNQPQHF. Written as DNA, the CDR3 is TGTGCCAGTAGTTCGGGACCGTGGGGGAATCAGCCCCAGCATTTT.

The V and J genes are TRBV14 and TRBJ2-1; D is unclear. CDR1 and CDR2 from the germline V gene are SGHDN and FVKESK. The CDR3 has 14 residues. Trimming took off 0 bases at V and 6 bases at J, with 9 bases between the two ends. The CDR3 protein is CASSQERLSNEQFF. The DNA of the CDR3 is TGTGCCAGCAGCCAAGAAAGGCTGTCCAATGAGCAGTTCTTC.

The chain links TRBV19 to TRBJ2-7, with 12 positions matching TRBD2. Unmatched junction bases numbered 6, after V lost 6 bases and J lost 6 bases. Germline V gene lookup returns CDR1 LNHDA and CDR2 SQIVND (reference sequence). This CDR3 is 14 amino acids long. In nucleotides, the CDR3 is TGTGCCAGTAGCCGACTAGCGGGGGTAGGCGAGCAGTACTTC. It is translated as CASSRLAGVGEQYF.

The CDR3 sequence is CASSLAGRDRRLETQYF. The CDR3 DNA follows: TGTGCCAGCAGCTTAGCGGGTCGGGACAGGAGACTCGAGACCCAGTACTTC. J is TRBJ2-5 and V is TRBV7-9, with 8 bases lining up with TRBD1. From germline, CDR1 is SEHNR and CDR2 FQNEAQ (reference sequence). This CDR3 has 17 amino acids. The V gene end was trimmed by 0 bases and the J gene end by 5 bases; junction bases not matched to a gene: 11.

The chain recombines TRBV2 with TRBJ2-2, with 9 bases lining up with TRBD1. The germline gives CDR1 SNHLY, CDR2 FYNNEI. V lost 6 bases and J lost 3; bases outside the gene matches: 5. CDR3 length: 15 residues. In DNA form, the CDR3 reads TGTGCCAGCAGCCGGGGACAGGGACACACCGGGGAGCTGTTTTTT. It yields the protein CASSRGQGHTGELFF.

The V gene is TRBV5-6, the J gene TRBJ2-6; weak D call: TRBD1 (6 bases). The germline CDR1 and CDR2 sequences are SGHDT and YYEEEE. V was trimmed by 0 bases and J by 5 bases, leaving 21 bases between them. This CDR3 has 19 amino acids. This chain's CDR3 is CASSLVLTGSTLRANVLTF. The DNA for the CDR3 is TGTGCCAGCAGCTTGGTGTTGACAGGCAGCACATTGCGGGCCAACGTCCTGACTTTC. Filled out from reference TRBV5-6 and TRBJ2-6, the complete variable domain reads DAGVTQSPTHLIKTRGQQVTLRCSPKSGHDTVSWYQQALGQGPQFIFQYYEEEERQRGNFPDRFSGHQFPNYSSELNVNALLLGDSALYLCASSLVLTGSTLRANVLTFGAGSRLTVL.

This clone was detected only a few times. The rearrangement joins TRBV18 to TRBJ2-5; TRBD2 matches at 9 bases. Germline trimming cut 6 bases from V and 1 base from J; bases unmatched to any gene: 3. The germline V gene has CDR1 KGHSH and CDR2 LQKENI. The CDR3 contains 14 residues. The CDR3 DNA reads as TGTGCCAGCTCGAGCGGGGGGTCCCAAGAGACCCAGTACTTC. Translation: CASSSGGSQETQYF.

The genes are TRBV5-6 and TRBJ2-3; 15 bases match TRBD2. This CDR3 is 16 amino acids long. V shed 3 bases, J shed 3 bases, and the junction held 2 bases outside the gene matches. Germline CDR1 reads SGHDT; CDR2 reads YYEEEE. The DNA of the CDR3 is TGTGCCAGCAGCTGGGGACTAGCGGGGGGTACAGATACGCAGTATTTT. This translates into CASSWGLAGGTDTQYF.

In DNA, the CDR3 is TGTGCCAGTAACCCCGGACTGCGGAATGAAAAACTGTTTTTT. Translated: CASNPGLRNEKLFF. The rearrangement joins TRBV19 to TRBJ1-4; no clear D. V lost 7 bases to trimming and J lost 5 bases, with 14 bases between them. This CDR3 has 14 amino acids. CDR1 LNHDA and CDR2 SQIVND come from the germline V gene (reference sequence).

The rearrangement links TRBV19 to TRBJ2-5; D is undetermined. Trimming cost V 5 bases and J 5 bases, with 18 bases left between them. Germline CDR1 is LNHDA and CDR2 is SQIVND (reference sequence). CDR3 length equals 15 residues. CDR3 coding DNA: TGTGCCAGTAGTTCTGGGTCTTACCCGCGGGAGACCCAGTACTTC. As protein: CASSSGSYPRETQYF. Using reference TRBV19 and TRBJ2-5 for the parts outside the CDR3, the full variable domain is DGGITQSPKYLFRKEGQNVTLSCEQNLNHDAMYWYRQDPGQGLRLIYYSQIVNDFQKGDIAEGYSVSREKKESFPLTVTSAQKNPTAFYLCASSSGSYPRETQYFGPGTRLLVL.

The CDR3 spells CASSGKPGQYSPLHF. The CDR3 DNA sequence: TGTGCCAGCAGCGGTAAACCGGGACAGTATTCACCCCTCCACTTT. The chain is built from TRBV25-1 and TRBJ1-6, with 7 bases matching TRBD1. J gave up 8 bases and V 6 bases, and 10 bases lay outside the gene matches. The germline V gene has CDR1 MGHDK and CDR2 SYGVNS. This CDR3 comprises 15 residues.

The J gene is TRBJ1-5, the V gene TRBV10-3; TRBD1 might be the D (5 bases). The ends were cut back, 2 bases at V and 4 bases at J, with 9 bases in the middle. The CDR3 is 14 amino acids. CDR1 ENHRY and CDR2 SYGVKD come from the germline V gene. DNA of the CDR3: TGTGCCATCAGTGAGGGGGCCTTAAATCAGCCCCAGCATTTT. This encodes CAISEGALNQPQHF.

In its sample, this clone was seen once. CDR3 amino acids: CASSLTSAGRSMSNQPQHF. In nucleotides, the CDR3 is TGTGCCAGCAGCCTAACTTCCGCGGGGCGCAGTATGAGCAATCAGCCCCAGCATTTT. V usage is TRBV2 and J usage is TRBJ1-5, with D possibly being TRBD1 (5 bases). The germline V gene has CDR1 SNHLY and CDR2 FYNNEI. The CDR3 runs to 19 residues. V lost 6 bases, J lost 1 base, and 25 bases lay in between.

This rearrangement joins TRBV19 to TRBJ1-5; D remains unclear. The germline V gene encodes CDR1 LNHDA and CDR2 SQIVND (reference sequence). V lost 5 bases and J 6 bases, leaving 17 bases between the germline ends. This CDR3 is 15 amino acids long. This chain's CDR3 is CASSREGHPLQPQHF. The DNA of the CDR3 is TGTGCCAGTAGTCGAGAGGGTCATCCGCTTCAGCCCCAGCATTTT.

The V gene is TRBV7-4, the J gene TRBJ2-3; tentative D call: TRBD1 (5 bases). Per germline, CDR1 SGHVT and CDR2 SQSDAQ. V was shortened by 1 base and J by 2 bases, with 16 bases between the two germline ends. The CDR3 extends over 17 amino acids. Here the CDR3 reads CASSLVEGDGITDTQYF. The CDR3 region has the DNA TGTGCCAGCAGCTTAGTAGAAGGGGATGGCATCACAGATACGCAGTATTTT.

This clone has only one observation. The J gene is TRBJ2-7, the V gene TRBV28; D unresolved. CDR3 length: 14 amino acids. The germline CDR1 and CDR2 sequences are MDHEN and SYDVKM. Trimming removed 4 bases from V and 4 bases from J, with 14 bases in between. For the CDR3, the DNA is TGTGCCAGCAGTTCGGGTCCGATCTCTTACGAGCAGTACTTC. This translates into CASSSGPISYEQYF.

This chain joins TRBV15 and TRBJ2-4; no clear D gene. V shed 0 bases and J shed 0 bases, with 15 bases lying between them. The germline gives CDR1 LNHNV, CDR2 YYDKDF (reference sequence). The CDR3 is 18 residues long. CDR3 nucleotides: TGTGCCACCAGCAGAGAAGCGCCGAGACAACTAGCCAAAAACATTCAGTACTTC. Translated, it gives CATSREAPRQLAKNIQYF.

The CDR3 loop is CASSLEAAVLTQYF. CDR3 bases: TGCGCCAGCAGCTTGGAAGCAGCGGTACTGACCCAGTACTTC. This rearrangement joins TRBV5-1 to TRBJ2-5; D possibly corresponds to TRBD2 (5 bases). Germline V CDR1 and CDR2: SGHRS, YFSETQ. Trimming took 0 bases from V and 7 from J, leaving 13 bases between them. The length of the CDR3 is 14 residues. The variable domain in full, with the rest retrieved from reference TRBV5-1 and TRBJ2-5, is KAGVTQTPRYLIKTRGQQVTLSCSPISGHRSVSWYQQTPGQGLQFLFEYFSETQRNKGNFPGRFSGRQFSNSRSEMNVSTLELGDSALYLCASSLEAAVLTQYFGPGTRLLVL.

The chain has TRBV15 and TRBJ1-1; 7 bases fit TRBD1. Germline CDR1 is LNHNV and CDR2 is YYDKDF (reference sequence). Unmatched junction bases numbered 10, after V lost 1 base and J lost 5 bases. CDR3 length: 16 amino acids. Here the CDR3 DNA reads TGTGCCACCAGCAGAGGGGACAGCCGATTGTGGACTGAAGCTTTCTTT. The encoded protein is CATSRGDSRLWTEAFF.